A single T cell receptor beta chain is shown here with its context. Its specificity is unknown. Unique molecular identifiers were added to individual cDNA molecules. TCRdb analysed the 5' RACE reads with MiXCR anew, one entry per CDR3 protein. The data show roughly 53,000 distinct CDR3 sequences, approximately 10% seen once. The data originate from a study of early T cells in non-severe SARS-CoV-2 infection. Study background: The study sequenced bulk RNA from unsorted whole blood, with chains unpaired. General study points: The VDJdb matching leaned toward anti-spike CD8 responses and overlooked private and CD4 specificities.

Source: whole blood, taken at baseline. The origin of this receptor is an adult who was a healthcare worker with PCR-confirmed SARS-CoV-2 infection or an uninfected control (not recorded which).

Here the CDR3 reads CSARHRANYGYTF. The CDR3 nucleotides read TGCAGTGCTAGACACAGGGCCAACTATGGCTACACCTTC. The J gene is TRBJ1-2, the V gene TRBV20-1; weak D call: TRBD1 (6 bases). This CDR3 is 13 amino acids long. The germline V and J ends were trimmed by 2 bases and 2 bases, with 9 bases remaining between them. Per the germline V gene, CDR1 is DFQATT and CDR2 is SNEGSKA (reference sequence).